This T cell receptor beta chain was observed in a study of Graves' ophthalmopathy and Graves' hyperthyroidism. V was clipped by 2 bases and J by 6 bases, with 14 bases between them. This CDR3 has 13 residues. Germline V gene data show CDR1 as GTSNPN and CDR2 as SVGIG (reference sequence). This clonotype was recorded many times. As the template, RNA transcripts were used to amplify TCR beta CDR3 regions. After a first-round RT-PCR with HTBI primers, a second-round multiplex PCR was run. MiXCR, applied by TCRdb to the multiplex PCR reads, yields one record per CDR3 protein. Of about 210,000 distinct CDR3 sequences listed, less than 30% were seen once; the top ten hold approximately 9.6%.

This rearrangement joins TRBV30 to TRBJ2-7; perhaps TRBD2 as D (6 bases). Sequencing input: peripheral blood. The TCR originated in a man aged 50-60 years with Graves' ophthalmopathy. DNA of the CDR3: TGTGCCTGGAGTAGTCAGCGGGCCTCCGAGCAGTACTTC. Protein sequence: CAWSSQRASEQYF.